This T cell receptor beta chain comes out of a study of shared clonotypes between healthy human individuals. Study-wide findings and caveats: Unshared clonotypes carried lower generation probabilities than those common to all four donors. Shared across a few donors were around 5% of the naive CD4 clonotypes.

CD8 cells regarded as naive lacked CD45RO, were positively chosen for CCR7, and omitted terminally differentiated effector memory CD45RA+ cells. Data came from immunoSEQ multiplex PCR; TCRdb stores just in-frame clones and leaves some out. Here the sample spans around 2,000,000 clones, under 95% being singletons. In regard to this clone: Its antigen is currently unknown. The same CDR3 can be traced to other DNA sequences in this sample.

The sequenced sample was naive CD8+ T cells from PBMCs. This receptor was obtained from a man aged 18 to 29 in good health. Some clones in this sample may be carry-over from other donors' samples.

The CDR3 sequence is CASSSPHSYEQYF. CDR3 nucleotide sequence: TGTGCCAGCAGCTCCCCCCACTCCTACGAGCAGTACTTC. The V and J genes are TRBV9 and TRBJ2-7, with D unresolved. The CDR3 is made up of 13 amino acids. V lost 4 bases and J 0 bases, leaving 8 bases between the germline ends. Looked up from germline, CDR1 is SGDLS and CDR2 is YYNGEE.